Listed here are 19 T cell receptor beta chains from one sample, sequenced in a study of identical twins. TCRdb analysed the 5' RACE reads with MiXCR anew, one entry per CDR3 protein. The profile covers some 1,700,000 distinct CDR3 sequences, with about 32% appearing a single time and over 0.25% taken by the ten largest. The sample was cord blood. These receptors all stem from a newborn girl in good health.

The chain recombines TRBV9 with TRBJ2-1; TRBD2 matches at 13 bases. In germline, CDR1 is SGDLS, CDR2 YYNGEE. The CDR3 extends over 16 amino acids. The V gene end was trimmed by 0 bases and the J gene end by 9 bases; junction bases not matched to a gene: 6. This chain's CDR3 is CASSVGLTSGRSEQFF. The CDR3 nucleotides read TGTGCCAGCAGCGTAGGACTGACTAGCGGGAGGAGTGAGCAGTTCTTC.

V is TRBV7-2 and J is TRBJ2-1; 12 bases are shared with TRBD2. The CDR3 totals 17 residues. Germline assignment: CDR1 SGHTA and CDR2 FQGNSA. The trim removed 4 bases at V and 5 bases at J, leaving 9 bases unmatched. This chain's CDR3 is CASSSPEGLAGHNEQFF. In nucleotides, the CDR3 is TGTGCCAGCAGCTCACCCGAAGGACTAGCGGGACACAATGAGCAGTTCTTC.

This rearrangement joins TRBV20-1 to TRBJ2-5; D call uncertain. The V end was cut by 0 bases, the J end by 4 bases, with 12 bases between. Germline assignment: CDR1 DFQATT and CDR2 SNEGSKA (reference sequence). CDR3 length: 14 amino acids. The DNA for the CDR3 is TGCAGTGCTAGAGATCGCGGTCTCTTAGAGACCCAGTACTTC. The encoded protein is CSARDRGLLETQYF.

This clonotype was seen a few times. The chain is built from TRBV4-2 and TRBJ1-2, with 9 positions matching TRBD1. Germline CDR1 reads LGHNA; CDR2 reads YNFKEQ. The CDR3 loop spans 16 amino acids. With 4 bases clipped from V and 2 bases from J, the junction kept 8 bases outside the gene matches. The CDR3, as DNA: TGTGCCAGCAGCCCTACCGGGACAGGGCGCAACTATGGCTACACCTTC. It encodes CASSPTGTGRNYGYTF.

The chain carries TRBV29-1 and TRBJ1-1; 10 bases align to TRBD1. Germline assignment: CDR1 SQVTM and CDR2 ANQGSEA. V was pared by 3 bases and J by 3 bases, with 4 bases of the junction left unmatched. The CDR3 extends over 14 amino acids. The CDR3 DNA reads TGCAGCGTTGAGTGGGACAGGGGACACACTGAAGCTTTCTTT. Its translation: CSVEWDRGHTEAFF.

The genes are TRBV6-4 and TRBJ2-7; D is unresolved. The CDR3 consists of 15 residues. Germline CDR1 is MRHNA and CDR2 is SNTAGT. Trimming took off 4 bases at V and 0 bases at J, with 13 bases between the two ends. In nucleotides, the CDR3 is TGTGCCAGCAGTGTTGCACTTCCCGTCTCCTACGAGCAGTACTTC. This gives the protein CASSVALPVSYEQYF.

The chain uses TRBV20-1 and TRBJ2-3, with D perhaps TRBD1 (5 bases). Per germline, CDR1 DFQATT and CDR2 SNEGSKA (reference sequence). Trimming pared 2 bases from V and 2 bases from J, leaving 8 bases between. The CDR3 has 13 amino acids. The CDR3 nucleotides read TGCAGTGCTAGATGGACAACCACAGATACGCAGTATTTT. Encoded protein: CSARWTTTDTQYF.

The sample holds a few counts of this clonotype. The chain is built from TRBV27 and TRBJ2-1; the match to TRBD1 covers 9 bases. This CDR3 is built from 16 residues. In germline, CDR1 is MNHEY, CDR2 SMNVEV (reference sequence). V was clipped by 4 bases and J by 9 bases; unmatched bases: 13. CDR3 region: CASSSGGRDRETEQFF. CDR3 DNA sequence: TGTGCCAGCAGTTCCGGGGGTAGGGACAGGGAAACTGAGCAGTTCTTC.

The sample holds a few counts of this clonotype. CDR3 amino acids: CASSLPARYEQYF. The CDR3 bases are TGTGCCAGCAGCTTACCGGCTCGGTACGAGCAGTACTTC. V gene TRBV7-9 combines with J gene TRBJ2-7; D uncertain. V lost 2 bases and J lost 4, with 9 bases in between. Germline loops: CDR1 SEHNR, CDR2 FQNEAQ (reference sequence). CDR3 length: 13 amino acids.

CDR3 nucleotide sequence: TGTGCCAGCAGTTTAAGCTCCCGGAGCTCCTACAATGAGCAGTACTTC. It is translated as CASSLSSRSSYNEQYF. V is TRBV28 and J is TRBJ2-1; D not resolved. The last part of the DNA fits TRBJ2-7 better; the J call may be wrong. Germline V gene data show CDR1 as MDHEN and CDR2 as SYDVKM. This CDR3 has 16 amino acids.

The gene calls are TRBV5-1 and TRBJ1-5; no clear D gene. Germline loops: CDR1 SGHRS, CDR2 YFSETQ. The CDR3 is 14 residues long. Trimming cost V 0 bases and J 6 bases, with 10 bases left between them. CDR3: CASSLADWGQPQHF. The CDR3 nucleotides read TGCGCCAGCAGCTTGGCCGATTGGGGTCAGCCCCAGCATTTT.

There are a few counts of this clonotype. The chain combines TRBV10-3 with TRBJ1-5, with D perhaps TRBD1 (5 bases). The CDR3 has 14 amino acids. Germline V gives CDR1 ENHRY, CDR2 SYGVKD. V was clipped by 4 bases and J by 6 bases, with 13 bases between them. The CDR3 DNA is TGTGCCATCAGTGGGGACGGAGGTAGTCAGCCCCAGCATTTT. Protein: CAISGDGGSQPQHF.

This clonotype occurred many times. The junction does not match germline at one end; this may be a read error. This rearrangement joins TRBV28 to TRBJ2-7; 12 bases align to TRBD2. Germline CDR1 MDHEN, CDR2 SYDVKM. The CDR3 has 15 residues. The CDR3 spells CASSSGLAGSYEQYF. The CDR3 coding sequence is TGCGCCAGCAGCTCCGGACTAGCGGGGTCCTACGAGCAGTACTTC.

The rearrangement uses TRBV5-6 and TRBJ2-3; TRBD2 aligns across 7 bases. J lost 4 bases, V lost 6 bases, and 14 bases had no gene match. The CDR3 runs 16 residues. CDR1 and CDR2 (germline): SGHDT, YYEEEE. The chain's CDR3 is CASTPGLGPFPDTQYF. CDR3 DNA sequence: TGTGCCAGCACCCCCGGACTAGGCCCATTCCCAGATACGCAGTATTTT.

For this clonotype: Its ends do not fully match the called genes, so a read error is possible. The chain has TRBV12-3 or TRBV12-4 and TRBJ2-4; D uncertain. The CDR3 consists of 14 residues. CDR3 nucleotides: TGTGCCAGCGGTTTGCGGACCCCTCTGGACATTCAGTACTTC. Translating it yields CASGLRTPLDIQYF.

This clonotype was seen a handful of times. This chain joins TRBV5-1 and TRBJ1-6; 7 bases fit TRBD1. This CDR3 spans 15 amino acids. The germline CDR1 and CDR2 sequences are SGHRS and YFSETQ. The junction had 5 bases not matched to a gene; V was cut back by 1 base and J by 7 bases. The chain's CDR3 is CASSLSGTVNSPLHF. The CDR3, as DNA: TGCGCCAGCAGCTTGTCTGGGACAGTAAATTCACCCCTCCACTTT.

This clonotype occurred a few times. The rearrangement joins TRBV27 to TRBJ2-1; the match to TRBD2 covers 8 bases. In germline, CDR1 is MNHEY, CDR2 SMNVEV (reference sequence). Germline trimming cut 2 bases from V and 7 bases from J; bases unmatched to any gene: 10. This CDR3 has 16 residues. The CDR3 DNA sequence: TGTGCCAGCAGTTTAGCCGGGAGGGCCATAGGGAATGAGCAGTTCTTC. This encodes CASSLAGRAIGNEQFF.

This clonotype has at least ten counts. V usage is TRBV20-1 and J usage is TRBJ2-3; no clear D. This CDR3 is 12 amino acids long. With 2 bases removed from V and 1 base from J, the gap between germline ends came to 4 bases. Germline lookup yields CDR1 DFQATT and CDR2 SNEGSKA (reference sequence). The CDR3 nucleotides read TGCAGTGCTAGACCGGGCACAGATACGCAGTATTTT. Translated: CSARPGTDTQYF.

The V call is TRBV19, the J call TRBJ1-5; D is perhaps TRBD1 (5 bases). Germline values: CDR1 LNHDA, CDR2 SQIVND (reference sequence). This CDR3 region has 14 residues. Trimming left V 8 bases short and J 5 bases short, with 16 bases between. In DNA, the CDR3 is TGTGCCAGTGGGTTCCCGGGACGGCATCAGCCCCAGCATTTT. It codes for CASGFPGRHQPQHF.